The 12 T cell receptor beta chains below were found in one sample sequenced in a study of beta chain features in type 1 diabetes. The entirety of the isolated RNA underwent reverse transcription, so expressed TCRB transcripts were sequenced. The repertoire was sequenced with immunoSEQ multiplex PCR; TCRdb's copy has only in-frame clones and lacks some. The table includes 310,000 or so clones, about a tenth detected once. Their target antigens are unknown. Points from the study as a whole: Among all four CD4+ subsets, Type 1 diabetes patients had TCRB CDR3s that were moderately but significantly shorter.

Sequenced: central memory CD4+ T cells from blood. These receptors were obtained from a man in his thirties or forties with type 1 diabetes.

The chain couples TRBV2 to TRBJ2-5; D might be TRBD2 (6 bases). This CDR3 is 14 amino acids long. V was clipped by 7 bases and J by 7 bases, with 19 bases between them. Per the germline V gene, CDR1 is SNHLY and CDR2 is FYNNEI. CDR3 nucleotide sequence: TGTGCCAGCACTCCGGGGACTGTGGGAGGGACCCAGTACTTC. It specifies CASTPGTVGGTQYF.

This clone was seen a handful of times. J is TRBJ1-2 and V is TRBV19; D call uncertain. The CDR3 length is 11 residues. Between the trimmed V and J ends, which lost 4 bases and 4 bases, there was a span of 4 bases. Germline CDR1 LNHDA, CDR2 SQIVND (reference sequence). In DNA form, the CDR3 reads TGTGCCAGTAGTACGAGCTATGGCTACACCTTC. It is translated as CASSTSYGYTF.

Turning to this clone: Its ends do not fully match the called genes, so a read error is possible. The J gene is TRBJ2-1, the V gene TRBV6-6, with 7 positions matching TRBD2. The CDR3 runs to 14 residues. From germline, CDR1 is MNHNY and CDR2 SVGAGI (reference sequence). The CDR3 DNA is TGTGCCAGCACTTACCCGGGAGGCGGAAATGAGCAGTTCTTC. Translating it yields CASTYPGGGNEQFF.

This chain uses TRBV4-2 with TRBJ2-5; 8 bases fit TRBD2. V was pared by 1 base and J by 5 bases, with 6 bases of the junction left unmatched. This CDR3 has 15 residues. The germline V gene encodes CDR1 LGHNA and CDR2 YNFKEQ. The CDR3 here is CASSQVAGGSETQYF. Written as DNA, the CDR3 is TGTGCCAGCAGCCAAGTTGCGGGGGGATCTGAGACCCAGTACTTC.

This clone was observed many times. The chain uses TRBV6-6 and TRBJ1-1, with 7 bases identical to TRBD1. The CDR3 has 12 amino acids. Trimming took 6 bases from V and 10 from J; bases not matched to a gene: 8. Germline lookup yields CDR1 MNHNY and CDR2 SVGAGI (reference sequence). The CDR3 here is CASSPDRDRAFF. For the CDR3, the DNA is TGTGCCAGCAGCCCAGACAGGGATCGAGCTTTCTTT.

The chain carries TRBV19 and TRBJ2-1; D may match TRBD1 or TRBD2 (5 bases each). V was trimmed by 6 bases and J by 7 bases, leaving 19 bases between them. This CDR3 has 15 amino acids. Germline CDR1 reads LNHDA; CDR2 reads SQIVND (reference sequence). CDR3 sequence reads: CASSLGASRMNEQFF. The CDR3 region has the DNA TGTGCCAGTAGCCTTGGGGCTAGCCGGATGAATGAGCAGTTCTTC.

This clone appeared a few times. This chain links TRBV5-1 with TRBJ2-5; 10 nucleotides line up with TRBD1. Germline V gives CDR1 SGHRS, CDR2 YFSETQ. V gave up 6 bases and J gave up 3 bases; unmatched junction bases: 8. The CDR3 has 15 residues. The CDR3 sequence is CASNDPTGGKETQYF. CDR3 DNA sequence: TGCGCCAGCAACGACCCGACAGGGGGCAAAGAGACCCAGTACTTC. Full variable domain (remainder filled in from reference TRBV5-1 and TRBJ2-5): KAGVTQTPRYLIKTRGQQVTLSCSPISGHRSVSWYQQTPGQGLQFLFEYFSETQRNKGNFPGRFSGRQFSNSRSEMNVSTLELGDSALYLCASNDPTGGKETQYFGPGTRLLVL.

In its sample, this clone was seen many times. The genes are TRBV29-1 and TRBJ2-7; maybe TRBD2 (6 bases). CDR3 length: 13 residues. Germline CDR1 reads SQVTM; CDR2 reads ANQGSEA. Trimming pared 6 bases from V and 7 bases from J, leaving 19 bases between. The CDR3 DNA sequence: TGCAGCGTGGCTGGTGCGGGGAAGTTGGAGCAGTACTTC. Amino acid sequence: CSVAGAGKLEQYF.

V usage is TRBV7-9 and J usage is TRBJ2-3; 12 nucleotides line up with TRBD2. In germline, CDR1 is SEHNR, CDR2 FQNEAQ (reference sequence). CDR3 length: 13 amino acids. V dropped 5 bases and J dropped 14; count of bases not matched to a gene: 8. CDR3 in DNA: TGTGCCAGCAGCCCCCTAGCGGGGGGGCGTGGGTATTTT. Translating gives CASSPLAGGRGYF.

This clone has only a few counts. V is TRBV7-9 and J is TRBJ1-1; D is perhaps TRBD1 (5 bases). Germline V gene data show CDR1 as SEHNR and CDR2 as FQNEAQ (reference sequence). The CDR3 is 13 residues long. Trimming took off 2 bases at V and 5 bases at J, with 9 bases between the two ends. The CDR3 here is CASSLLGDTEAFF. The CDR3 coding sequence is TGTGCCAGCAGCTTACTAGGGGATACTGAAGCTTTCTTT. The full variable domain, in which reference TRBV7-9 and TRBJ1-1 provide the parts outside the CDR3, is DTGVSQNPRHKITKRGQNVTFRCDPISEHNRLYWYRQTLGQGPEFLTYFQNEAQLEKSRLLSDRFSAERPKGSFSTLEIQRTEQGDSAMYLCASSLLGDTEAFFGQGTRLTVV.

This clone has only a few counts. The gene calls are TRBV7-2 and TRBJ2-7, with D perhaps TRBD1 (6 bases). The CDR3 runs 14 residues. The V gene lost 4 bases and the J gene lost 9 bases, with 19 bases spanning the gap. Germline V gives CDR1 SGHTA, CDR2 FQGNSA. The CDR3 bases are TGTGCCAGCAGCTCAGGGGAACCTCTACGAGGGCAGTACTTC. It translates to CASSSGEPLRGQYF.

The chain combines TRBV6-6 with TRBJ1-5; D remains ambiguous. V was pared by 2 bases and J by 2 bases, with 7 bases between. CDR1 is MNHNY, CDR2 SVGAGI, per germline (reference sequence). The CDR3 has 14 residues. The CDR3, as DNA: TGTGCCAGCAGTTACCAGGACGGCAATCAGCCCCAGCATTTT. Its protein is CASSYQDGNQPQHF.